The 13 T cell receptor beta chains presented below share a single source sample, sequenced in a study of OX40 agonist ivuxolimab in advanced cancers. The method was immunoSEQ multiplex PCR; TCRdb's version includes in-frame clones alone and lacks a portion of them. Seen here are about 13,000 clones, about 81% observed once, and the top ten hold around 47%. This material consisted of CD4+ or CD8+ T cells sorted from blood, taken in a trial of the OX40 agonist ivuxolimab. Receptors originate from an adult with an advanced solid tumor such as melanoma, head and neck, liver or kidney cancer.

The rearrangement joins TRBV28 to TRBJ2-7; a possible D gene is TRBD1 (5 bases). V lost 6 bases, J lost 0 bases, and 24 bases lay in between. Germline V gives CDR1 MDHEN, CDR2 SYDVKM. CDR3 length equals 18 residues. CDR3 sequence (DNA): TGTGCCAGCAGCCTACCGACAGCCAGCAGGCTTAGCTCCTACGAGCAGTACTTC. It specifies CASSLPTASRLSSYEQYF.

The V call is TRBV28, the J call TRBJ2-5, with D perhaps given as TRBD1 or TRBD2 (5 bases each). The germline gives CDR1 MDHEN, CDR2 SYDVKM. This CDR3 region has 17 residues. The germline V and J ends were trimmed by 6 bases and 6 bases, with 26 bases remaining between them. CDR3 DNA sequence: TGTGCCAGCAGCTTACCACTTCAGGGCTCAAGGGACCAGACCCAGTACTTC. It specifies CASSLPLQGSRDQTQYF.

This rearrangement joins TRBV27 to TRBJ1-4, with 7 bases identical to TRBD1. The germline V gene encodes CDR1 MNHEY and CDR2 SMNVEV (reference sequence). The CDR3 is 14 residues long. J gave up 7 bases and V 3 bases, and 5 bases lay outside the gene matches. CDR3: CASSFDRDFEKLFF. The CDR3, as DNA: TGTGCCAGCAGTTTCGACAGGGATTTTGAAAAACTGTTTTTT. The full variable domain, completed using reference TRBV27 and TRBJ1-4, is EAQVTQNPRYLITVTGKKLTVTCSQNMNHEYMSWYRQDPGLGLRQIYYSMNVEVTDKGDVPEGYKVSRKEKRNFPLILESPSPNQTSLYFCASSFDRDFEKLFFGSGTQLSVL.

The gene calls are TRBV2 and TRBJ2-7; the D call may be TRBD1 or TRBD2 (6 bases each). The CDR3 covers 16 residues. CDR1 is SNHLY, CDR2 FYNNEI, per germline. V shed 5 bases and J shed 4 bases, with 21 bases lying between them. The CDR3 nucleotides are TGTGCCAGCAGTTTAATTCCCGAGGGGGGATTTTACGAGCAGTACTTC. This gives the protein CASSLIPEGGFYEQYF.

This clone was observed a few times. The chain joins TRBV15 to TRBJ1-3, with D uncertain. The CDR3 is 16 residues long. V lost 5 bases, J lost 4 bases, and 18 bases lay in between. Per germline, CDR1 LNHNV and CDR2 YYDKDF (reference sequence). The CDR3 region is CATSERSRQEGNTIYF. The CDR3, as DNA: TGTGCCACCAGCGAGCGGTCGAGGCAGGAAGGAAACACCATATATTTT.

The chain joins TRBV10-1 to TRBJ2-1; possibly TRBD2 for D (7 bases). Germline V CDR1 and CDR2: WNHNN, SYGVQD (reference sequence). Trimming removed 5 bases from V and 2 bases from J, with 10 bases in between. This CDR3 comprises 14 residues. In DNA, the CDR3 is TGCGCCAGCAGTACGGGGGGCCCCTACAATGAGCAGTTCTTC. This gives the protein CASSTGGPYNEQFF.

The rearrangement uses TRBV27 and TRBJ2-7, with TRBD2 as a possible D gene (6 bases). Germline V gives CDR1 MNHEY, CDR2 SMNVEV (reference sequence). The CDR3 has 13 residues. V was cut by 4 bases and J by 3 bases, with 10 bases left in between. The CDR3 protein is CASSSEGRYEQYF. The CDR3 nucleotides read TGTGCCAGCAGTTCGGAGGGCCGCTACGAGCAGTACTTC.

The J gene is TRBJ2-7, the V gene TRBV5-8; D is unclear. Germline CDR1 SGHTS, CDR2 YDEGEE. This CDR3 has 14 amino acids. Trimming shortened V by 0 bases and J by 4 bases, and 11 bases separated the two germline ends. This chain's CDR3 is CASSLGQVGYEQYF. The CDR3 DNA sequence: TGTGCCAGCAGCTTGGGTCAGGTTGGATACGAGCAGTACTTC.

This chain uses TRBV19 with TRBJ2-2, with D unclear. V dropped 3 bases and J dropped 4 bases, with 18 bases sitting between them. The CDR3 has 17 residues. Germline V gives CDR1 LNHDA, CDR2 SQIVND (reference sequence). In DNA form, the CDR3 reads TGTGCCAGTAGTATGACCCGGGCCTCGATAGTCACCGGGGAGCTGTTTTTT. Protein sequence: CASSMTRASIVTGELFF.

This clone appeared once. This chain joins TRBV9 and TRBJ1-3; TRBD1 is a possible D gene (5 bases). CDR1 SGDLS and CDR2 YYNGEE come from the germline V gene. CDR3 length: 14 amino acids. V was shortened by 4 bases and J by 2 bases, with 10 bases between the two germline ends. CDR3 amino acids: CASSPRGTGNTIYF. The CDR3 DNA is TGTGCCAGCAGCCCTCGGGGGACTGGAAACACCATATATTTT.

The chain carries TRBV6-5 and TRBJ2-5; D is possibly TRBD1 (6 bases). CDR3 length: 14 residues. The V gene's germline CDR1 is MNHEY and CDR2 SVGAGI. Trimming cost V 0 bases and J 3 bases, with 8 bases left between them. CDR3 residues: CASSYSNREETQYF. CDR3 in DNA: TGTGCCAGCAGTTACTCGAACAGGGAAGAGACCCAGTACTTC.

Here the CDR3 DNA reads TGTGCCAGCAGCTTAGTCGCCGAAGCTTTCTTT. Translated, it gives CASSLVAEAFF. The chain recombines TRBV11-2 with TRBJ1-1; D gene unclear. CDR3 length: 11 amino acids. The V and J ends lost 1 base and 8 bases respectively, with 5 bases between them. Germline CDR1 and CDR2: SGHAT and FQNNGV.

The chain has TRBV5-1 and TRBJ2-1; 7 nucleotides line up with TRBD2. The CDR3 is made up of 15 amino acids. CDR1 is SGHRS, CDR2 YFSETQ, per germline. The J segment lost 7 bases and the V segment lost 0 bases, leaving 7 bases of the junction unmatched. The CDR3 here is CASSLAGGLRNEQFF. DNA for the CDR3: TGCGCCAGCAGCTTGGCGGGGGGTCTTAGGAATGAGCAGTTCTTC.